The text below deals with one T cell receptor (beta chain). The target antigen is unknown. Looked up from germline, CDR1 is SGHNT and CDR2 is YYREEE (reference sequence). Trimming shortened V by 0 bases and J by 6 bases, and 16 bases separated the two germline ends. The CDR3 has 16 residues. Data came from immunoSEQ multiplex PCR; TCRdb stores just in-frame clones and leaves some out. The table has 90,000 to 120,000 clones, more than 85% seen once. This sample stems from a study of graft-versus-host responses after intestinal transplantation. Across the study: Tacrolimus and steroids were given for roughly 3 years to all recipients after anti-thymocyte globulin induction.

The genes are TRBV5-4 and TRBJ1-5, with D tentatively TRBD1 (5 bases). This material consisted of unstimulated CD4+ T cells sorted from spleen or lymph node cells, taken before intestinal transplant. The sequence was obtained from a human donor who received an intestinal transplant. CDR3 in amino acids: CASSLDGGKSGQPQHF. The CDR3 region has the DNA TGTGCCAGCAGCTTGGACGGGGGAAAATCCGGTCAGCCCCAGCATTTT.